The 20 T cell receptor beta chains presented below share a single source sample, sequenced in a study of technical replicates of blood from a handful of donors. The method was immunoSEQ multiplex PCR; TCRdb's version includes in-frame clones alone and lacks a portion of them. There are 74,000 or so clones in the sample; around 90% occur only once, and approximately 0.4% lies in the top ten. The sample consisted of T cells isolated from PBMCs. The receptors come from a human donor in good health.

The chain recombines TRBV7-2 with TRBJ2-6; D may be TRBD1 (6 bases). This CDR3 contains 16 residues. Germline V lookup: CDR1 SGHTA, CDR2 FQGNSA. The V and J ends lost 1 base and 4 bases respectively, with 11 bases between them. This CDR3 is CASSLGSGAGANVLTF. The CDR3 DNA sequence: TGTGCCAGCAGCTTAGGCTCAGGGGCAGGGGCCAACGTCCTGACTTTC.

This clone appeared once. This chain links TRBV4-1 with TRBJ2-3, with D tentatively TRBD2 (5 bases). V lost 1 base and J lost 1, with 6 bases in between. This CDR3 comprises 14 residues. CDR1 and CDR2 from the germline V gene are MGHRA and YSYEKL. The CDR3, as DNA: TGCGCCAGCAGCCAAGTGGAGGGCACAGATACGCAGTATTTT. Amino acids: CASSQVEGTDTQYF.

The chain is built from TRBV5-1 and TRBJ2-5; 8 bases line up with TRBD2. This CDR3 comprises 16 residues. The germline gives CDR1 SGHRS, CDR2 YFSETQ. V was clipped by 2 bases and J by 2 bases; unmatched bases: 8. CDR3 sequence reads: CASSLAGEGLQETQYF. The CDR3 DNA follows: TGCGCCAGCAGCTTAGCGGGAGAAGGGCTACAAGAGACCCAGTACTTC.

This chain links TRBV13 with TRBJ1-2, with 9 positions matching TRBD1. CDR1 is PRHDT and CDR2 is FYEKMQ in the germline V gene (reference sequence). After removal of 4 bases from V and 7 bases from J, the junction contained 4 bases not matched to a gene. The CDR3 spans 13 residues. The CDR3 region is CASSSDRGGGYTF. The CDR3, as DNA: TGTGCCAGCAGCTCGGACAGGGGTGGTGGCTACACCTTC.

The CDR3 bases are TGTGCCAGCAGCTTAGTGACAAGCTCCTACAATGAGCAGTTCTTC. Protein product: CASSLVTSSYNEQFF. J is TRBJ2-1 and V is TRBV11-2; D is ambiguous. The V gene lost 1 base and the J gene lost 0 bases, with 7 bases spanning the gap. The CDR3 spans 15 residues. Germline CDR1 and CDR2: SGHAT and FQNNGV.

The genes are TRBV11-2 and TRBJ2-5, with 10 bases lining up with TRBD2. Germline V gene sequence: CDR1 SGHAT, CDR2 FQNNGV. Germline trimming cut 5 bases from V and 4 bases from J; bases unmatched to any gene: 7. CDR3 length: 15 residues. The CDR3 protein is CASSPGTSVRETQYF. The CDR3 DNA is TGTGCCAGCAGCCCCGGGACTAGCGTTCGAGAGACCCAGTACTTC. The full variable domain, completed using reference TRBV11-2 and TRBJ2-5, is EAGVAQSPRYKIIEKRQSVAFWCNPISGHATLYWYQQILGQGPKLLIQFQNNGVVDDSQLPKDRFSAERLKGVDSTLKIQPAKLEDSAVYLCASSPGTSVRETQYFGPGTRLLVL.

The V and J genes are TRBV5-5 and TRBJ2-1; TRBD2 agrees at 9 bases. The V gene end was trimmed by 2 bases and the J gene end by 0 bases; junction bases not matched to a gene: 6. CDR3 length: 17 amino acids. From germline, CDR1 is SGHKS and CDR2 YYEKEE (reference sequence). The CDR3 loop is CASSFNSGRGSYNEQFF. CDR3 bases: TGTGCCAGCAGCTTCAATAGCGGGAGAGGCTCCTACAATGAGCAGTTCTTC.

The chain combines TRBV5-6 with TRBJ2-7; D is possibly TRBD1 (6 bases). In germline, CDR1 is SGHDT, CDR2 YYEEEE. Trimming left V 4 bases short and J 0 bases short, with 8 bases between. This CDR3 contains 13 residues. In nucleotides, the CDR3 is TGTGCCAGCAGCCCGGACAGCTCCTACGAGCAGTACTTC. Translating it yields CASSPDSSYEQYF.

The chain joins TRBV2 to TRBJ1-1, with a weak D call TRBD1 (5 bases). Germline CDR1 is SNHLY and CDR2 is FYNNEI. This CDR3 is built from 14 residues. V dropped 6 bases and J dropped 1 base, with 12 bases sitting between them. CDR3 in DNA: TGTGCCAGCAGGAGACAGAGCTCGAACACTGAAGCTTTCTTT. Its protein is CASRRQSSNTEAFF.

This chain joins TRBV21-1 and TRBJ2-1; the table's D call, TRBD2, has no DNA check behind it. TRBV21-1 is classified as a pseudogene. The CDR3 consists of 12 residues. DNA of the CDR3: TGTGCCAGCAGCAACTCTCGGGGTGAGCAGTTCTTC. Protein product: CASSNSRGEQFF.

The rearrangement links TRBV5-4 to TRBJ2-3; 8 nucleotides align to TRBD2. The CDR3 is made up of 16 amino acids. Germline CDR1 and CDR2: SGHNT and YYREEE (reference sequence). The V gene end was trimmed by 5 bases and the J gene end by 0 bases; junction bases not matched to a gene: 8. The CDR3 is CASRDGGGRSTDTQYF. DNA of the CDR3: TGTGCCAGCAGGGACGGGGGGGGTAGGAGCACAGATACGCAGTATTTT.

The chain carries TRBV28 and TRBJ1-5, with 7 positions matching TRBD1. Germline-derived CDR1 and CDR2 are MDHEN and SYDVKM. V was pared by 1 base and J by 4 bases, with 4 bases of the junction left unmatched. The CDR3 extends over 15 amino acids. CDR3 region: CASSLLTGPNQPQHF. The CDR3 DNA reads TGTGCCAGCAGTTTATTGACAGGGCCAAATCAGCCCCAGCATTTT.

The CDR3 reads CASSGALLGAAYNEQFF. In DNA, the CDR3 is TGTGCCAGCAGCGGTGCCTTATTAGGGGCCGCGTACAATGAGCAGTTCTTC. V and J are TRBV9 and TRBJ2-1; TRBD1 might be the D (5 bases). Looked up from germline, CDR1 is SGDLS and CDR2 is YYNGEE. V was trimmed by 3 bases and J by 4 bases, leaving 20 bases between them. This CDR3 is 17 amino acids long.

The chain couples TRBV12-5 to TRBJ2-7; D might be TRBD2 (6 bases). The CDR3 sequence is 16 residues long. With 0 bases removed from V and 0 bases from J, the gap between germline ends came to 12 bases. Germline CDR1 and CDR2: LGHNT and FRNRAP. The CDR3 loop reads CASGLVLGGSSYEQYF. The CDR3 region has the DNA TGTGCTAGTGGTTTGGTACTGGGGGGTAGCTCCTACGAGCAGTACTTC.

The J gene is TRBJ1-2, the V gene TRBV6-5; 11 bases are a match to TRBD1. This CDR3 comprises 16 residues. J gave up 8 bases and V 0 bases, and 8 bases lay outside the gene matches. CDR1 is MNHEY, CDR2 SVGAGI, per germline. This CDR3 is CASSYSKGQGAGGYTF. CDR3 DNA: TGTGCCAGCAGTTACTCGAAAGGACAGGGGGCTGGAGGCTACACCTTC.

The V call is TRBV15, the J call TRBJ2-7; 13 bases match TRBD2. Germline V gene data show CDR1 as LNHNV and CDR2 as YYDKDF (reference sequence). This CDR3 comprises 18 residues. Trimming at V came to 0 bases and at J to 1 base, leaving 6 bases not matched to a gene. The CDR3 sequence: CATSRDRGLAGPSYEQYF. The CDR3 DNA reads as TGTGCCACCAGCAGAGATAGGGGACTAGCGGGACCTTCCTACGAGCAGTACTTC.

The CDR3: CASSVGDRSGNTIYF. Written as DNA, the CDR3 is TGTGCCAGCAGCGTAGGGGACAGGAGTGGAAACACCATATATTTT. The chain recombines TRBV9 with TRBJ1-3; the match to TRBD1 covers 8 bases. Trimming at V came to 0 bases and at J to 3 bases, leaving 2 bases not matched to a gene. The CDR3 loop spans 15 amino acids. The germline gives CDR1 SGDLS, CDR2 YYNGEE.

This chain uses TRBV19 with TRBJ2-2, with 11 bases fitting TRBD2. Germline lookup yields CDR1 LNHDA and CDR2 SQIVND (reference sequence). This CDR3 is 16 amino acids long. V dropped 2 bases and J dropped 4; count of bases not matched to a gene: 3. The CDR3 spells CASSITSGSITGELFF. The CDR3 nucleotides read TGTGCCAGTAGTATAACTAGCGGGAGTATCACCGGGGAGCTGTTTTTT. The full variable domain, rest sourced from reference TRBV19 and TRBJ2-2, is DGGITQSPKYLFRKEGQNVTLSCEQNLNHDAMYWYRQDPGQGLRLIYYSQIVNDFQKGDIAEGYSVSREKKESFPLTVTSAQKNPTAFYLCASSITSGSITGELFFGEGSRLTVL.

The CDR3 region is CASSIGANYGYTF. Here the CDR3 DNA reads TGTGCCAGCAGCATCGGGGCTAACTATGGCTACACCTTC. The chain combines TRBV7-9 with TRBJ1-2; D gene unclear. Germline assignment: CDR1 SEHNR and CDR2 FQNEAQ (reference sequence). Trimming took off 5 bases at V and 0 bases at J, with 7 bases between the two ends. This CDR3 spans 13 amino acids.

This clone has more than one count but fewer than ten. The rearrangement uses TRBV5-1 and TRBJ1-1; 8 nucleotides line up with TRBD1. The CDR3 contains 17 residues. Germline CDR1 is SGHRS and CDR2 is YFSETQ. The J segment lost 0 bases and the V segment lost 4 bases, leaving 11 bases of the junction unmatched. As DNA, the CDR3 is TGCGCCAGCAGCCCGAGGACAGGGCGCCAACTGAACACTGAAGCTTTCTTT. Protein sequence: CASSPRTGRQLNTEAFF.